Following are 18 T cell receptor beta chains from one sample sequenced in a study of CD8 T cells in ankylosing spondylitis. TCRdb processed the 5' RACE reads anew with MiXCR; each CDR3 protein has one entry. The sample contains 130,000 or so distinct CDR3 sequences, 10% to 12% of which appear only once. Material for sequencing was blood, either unsorted or a sorted T cell fraction (not recorded which). The receptors originated from a female donor with ankylosing spondylitis or in good health (not recorded which).

This clonotype has a count of ten or more. The chain employs TRBV28 and TRBJ1-5; a possible D gene is TRBD1 (5 bases). Trimming cost V 6 bases and J 1 base, with 13 bases left between them. Germline V CDR1 and CDR2: MDHEN, SYDVKM. CDR3 length equals 15 residues. In nucleotides, the CDR3 is TGTGCCAGCAGCCCCAGGGAGGGGAGCAATCAGCCCCAGCATTTT. Translated, it gives CASSPREGSNQPQHF.

Only a few counts were recorded for this clonotype. This rearrangement joins TRBV11-2 to TRBJ2-1, with 9 positions matching TRBD2. Looked up from germline, CDR1 is SGHAT and CDR2 is FQNNGV. The CDR3 consists of 13 residues. V lost 1 base and J lost 9; bases outside the gene matches: 1. CDR3 sequence: CASSLATSGEQFF. CDR3 DNA: TGTGCCAGCAGCTTAGCGACTAGCGGTGAGCAGTTCTTC.

The chain uses TRBV12-3 or TRBV12-4 and TRBJ2-2; possible D gene TRBD2, 6 bases. The CDR3 is 16 residues long. Deletions cut 7 bases from V and 0 bases from J, with 15 bases between. The CDR3 here is CASIPNGGPNTGELFF. The CDR3 DNA reads as TGTGCCAGCATTCCAAACGGGGGACCGAACACCGGGGAGCTGTTTTTT.

In its sample, this clonotype was seen a few times. The rearrangement joins TRBV5-1 to TRBJ1-1, with 7 bases matching TRBD1. This CDR3 region has 14 residues. Germline trimming cut 0 bases from V and 5 bases from J; bases unmatched to any gene: 4. Germline CDR1 SGHRS, CDR2 YFSETQ. The CDR3 sequence is CASSLEGARTEAFF. DNA for the CDR3: TGCGCCAGCAGCTTGGAGGGGGCGCGAACTGAAGCTTTCTTT.

At least ten counts were recorded for this clonotype. The chain employs TRBV27 and TRBJ1-2; D remains unclear. The CDR3 extends over 11 amino acids. Germline loops: CDR1 MNHEY, CDR2 SMNVEV (reference sequence). V was shortened by 7 bases and J by 2 bases, with 5 bases between the two germline ends. The CDR3 reads CASIKNYGYTF. The CDR3, as DNA: TGTGCCAGCATCAAGAACTATGGCTACACCTTC.

This clonotype was found many times. J is TRBJ1-6 and V is TRBV20-1; TRBD1 is a possible D gene (5 bases). This CDR3 has 13 residues. Per germline, CDR1 DFQATT and CDR2 SNEGSKA (reference sequence). Trimming pared 2 bases from V and 13 bases from J, leaving 15 bases between. DNA for the CDR3: TGCAGTGCTAGACACCGAACGGAGGGGCCCCTCCACTTT. It is translated as CSARHRTEGPLHF.

This clonotype was detected many times. J is TRBJ1-2 and V is TRBV5-1; D remains unclear. The CDR3 is made up of 14 amino acids. V shed 0 bases and J shed 7 bases, with 13 bases lying between them. Germline V gene data show CDR1 as SGHRS and CDR2 as YFSETQ. Here the CDR3 reads CASSLGDKNGGYTF. CDR3 in DNA: TGCGCCAGCAGCTTGGGAGACAAAAATGGTGGCTACACCTTC. The full variable domain, rest sourced from reference TRBV5-1 and TRBJ1-2, is KAGVTQTPRYLIKTRGQQVTLSCSPISGHRSVSWYQQTPGQGLQFLFEYFSETQRNKGNFPGRFSGRQFSNSRSEMNVSTLELGDSALYLCASSLGDKNGGYTFGSGTRLTVV.

The CDR3 nucleotides are TGCAGCGTTGAAGATCTTGGGGCGGGGCCTTACTCTGGGGCCAACGTCCTGACTTTC. Translation gives CSVEDLGAGPYSGANVLTF. The rearrangement joins TRBV29-1 to TRBJ2-6; weak D call: TRBD2 (6 bases). This CDR3 region has 19 residues. V lost 0 bases, J lost 0 bases, and 18 bases lay in between. Germline lookup yields CDR1 SQVTM and CDR2 ANQGSEA.

There are many counts of this clonotype. The chain links TRBV7-9 to TRBJ1-2; weak D call: TRBD1 (5 bases). Germline assignment: CDR1 SEHNR and CDR2 FQNEAQ (reference sequence). V dropped 7 bases and J dropped 1 base, with 16 bases sitting between them. The CDR3 runs 15 residues. CDR3 coding DNA: TGTGCCAGCAACACCCGGGGCTCACATAACTATGGCTACACCTTC. Translation gives CASNTRGSHNYGYTF.

With respect to this clonotype: This may be a read error: a much more frequent sequence differs by one nucleotide. The V gene is TRBV7-8, the J gene TRBJ1-4; D unresolved. Germline V gene sequence: CDR1 SGHVS, CDR2 FQNEAQ. This CDR3 comprises 14 residues. This chain's CDR3 is CASTLSSFNEKLFF. The CDR3 DNA reads as TGTGCCAGCACCTTAAGCAGTTTTAATGAAAAACTGTTTTTT.

This clonotype occurred many times. V and J are TRBV5-1 and TRBJ1-1; possible D gene TRBD1, 5 bases. CDR1 and CDR2 (germline): SGHRS, YFSETQ. Trimming removed 3 bases at V and 2 bases at J, with 14 bases between. There are 15 residues in the CDR3. This CDR3 reads CASSSQGGSNTEAFF. The CDR3 DNA reads TGCGCCAGCAGCTCGCAGGGAGGCTCTAACACTGAAGCTTTCTTT.

This chain joins TRBV30 and TRBJ1-3; D not resolved. Germline V gene data show CDR1 as GTSNPN and CDR2 as SVGIG (reference sequence). The CDR3 loop spans 13 amino acids. Trimming shortened V by 4 bases and J by 0 bases, and 7 bases separated the two germline ends. The CDR3 sequence is CAWIRNSGNTIYF. CDR3 bases: TGTGCCTGGATCAGAAACTCTGGAAACACCATATATTTT.

This clonotype was counted at least ten times. This chain links TRBV2 with TRBJ1-5; 12 bases are a match to TRBD1. After removal of 3 bases from V and 3 bases from J, the junction contained 6 bases not matched to a gene. Germline V gene data show CDR1 as SNHLY and CDR2 as FYNNEI. This CDR3 is 17 amino acids long. The CDR3 reads CASSDRDRGHFNQPQHF. Here the CDR3 DNA reads TGTGCCAGCAGTGACAGGGACAGGGGGCATTTCAATCAGCCCCAGCATTTT.

Turning to this clonotype: This may stem from a read error, because a much larger clone lies one nucleotide away. CDR3 region: CASSLSGGRDEQHF. The CDR3 nucleotides are TGTGCCAGCAGTTTGTCGGGGGGCCGGGACGAGCAGCACTTC. The V gene is TRBV28, the J gene TRBJ2-7, with D tentatively TRBD2 (7 bases). The CDR3 loop spans 14 amino acids. Germline values: CDR1 MDHEN, CDR2 SYDVKM. The full variable domain, rest sourced from reference TRBV28 and TRBJ2-7, is DVKVTQSSRYLVKRTGEKVFLECVQDMDHENMFWYRQDPGLGLRLIYFSYDVKMKEKGDIPEGYSVSREKKERFSLILESASTNQTSMYLCASSLSGGRDEQHFGPGTRLTVT.

This clonotype was seen many times. This CDR3 is CASSFYEQFF. The CDR3 DNA reads TGTGCCAGCAGCTTCTATGAGCAGTTCTTC. The rearrangement uses TRBV12-3 or TRBV12-4 and TRBJ2-1; unclear D gene. Trimming removed 6 bases at V and 8 bases at J, with 5 bases between. The length of the CDR3 is 10 residues.

There are many counts of this clonotype. V usage is TRBV7-9 and J usage is TRBJ1-5; TRBD1 agrees at 8 bases. J lost 4 bases, V lost 5 bases, and 10 bases had no gene match. The CDR3 has 16 residues. Germline CDR1 SEHNR, CDR2 FQNEAQ (reference sequence). As DNA, the CDR3 is TGTGCCAGCAGCGTCAATGCCGGACAGGGAAATCAGCCCCAGCATTTT. Translation gives CASSVNAGQGNQPQHF.

Ten or more counts support this clonotype. J is TRBJ1-3 and V is TRBV20-1; D unclear. This CDR3 has 11 amino acids. Germline-derived CDR1 and CDR2 are DFQATT and SNEGSKA (reference sequence). CDR3 in DNA: TGCAGAGCTGTCTCTGGAAACACCATATATTTT. Translation: CRAVSGNTIYF.

This clonotype came up many times. The chain links TRBV5-1 to TRBJ2-7, with 8 bases matching TRBD2. This CDR3 region has 15 residues. Per germline, CDR1 SGHRS and CDR2 YFSETQ. The J segment lost 0 bases and the V segment lost 2 bases, leaving 4 bases of the junction unmatched. The CDR3 sequence is CASSLVGTSSYEQYF. As DNA, the CDR3 is TGCGCCAGCAGCTTAGTGGGGACTAGCTCCTACGAGCAGTACTTC.